Presented here are 5 T cell receptor beta chains from one specimen sequenced in a study of shared clonotypes between healthy human individuals. Clones were read by immunoSEQ multiplex PCR, and TCRdb kept only the in-frame ones, dropping some. The top ten clones hold over 1.5% of a sample with about 730,000 clones, 55% to 75% of them seen once. The specimen was memory CD4+ T cells sorted from blood. Documented subset: CD45RA-negative fraction. The receptor set was obtained from a woman between 25 and 40 years old in good health.

Ten or more counts support this clone. CDR3 bases: TGTGCCAGCAGCTTATACTCAGGGGTCTATGGCTACACCTTC. Protein: CASSLYSGVYGYTF. The chain combines TRBV7-9 with TRBJ1-2; weak D call: TRBD1 (6 bases). CDR1 and CDR2 (germline): SEHNR, FQNEAQ (reference sequence). CDR3 size: 14 residues. The V end lost 2 bases, the J end lost 4 bases, and 11 bases lay between the germline ends.

The genes are TRBV7-2 and TRBJ1-1, with D possibly TRBD1 on 5 matching bases. This CDR3 comprises 14 residues. Germline V gene sequence: CDR1 SGHTA, CDR2 FQGNSA. Trimming pared 5 bases from V and 5 bases from J, leaving 15 bases between. The CDR3 sequence: CASSRIQGVTEAFF. The CDR3 nucleotides read TGTGCCAGCAGCAGGATACAAGGGGTTACTGAAGCTTTCTTT.

The J gene is TRBJ2-5, the V gene TRBV4-2; possible D gene TRBD2, 6 bases. Germline assignment: CDR1 LGHNA and CDR2 YNFKEQ. V was clipped by 0 bases and J by 5 bases, with 13 bases between them. The length of the CDR3 is 15 residues. This chain's CDR3 is CASSQEPGGGETQYF. In DNA, the CDR3 is TGTGCCAGCAGCCAAGAACCCGGAGGAGGGGAGACCCAGTACTTC.

The V call is TRBV7-3, the J call TRBJ2-1; D might be TRBD1 or TRBD2, each matching 5 bases. The CDR3 has 14 amino acids. CDR1 and CDR2 (germline): SGHTA, FQGTGA. V lost 2 bases, J lost 9 bases, and 14 bases lay in between. CDR3 protein: CASSLGISRGEQFF. The CDR3 coding sequence is TGTGCCAGCAGCTTAGGAATTTCGAGGGGTGAGCAGTTCTTC.

J is TRBJ2-5 and V is TRBV27; tentative D call: TRBD2 (6 bases). The ends were cut back, 3 bases at V and 7 bases at J, with 18 bases in the middle. Germline loops: CDR1 MNHEY, CDR2 SMNVEV (reference sequence). The CDR3 is made up of 15 amino acids. CDR3: CASSLSRGGERTQYF. The CDR3 region has the DNA TGTGCCAGCAGTTTGTCTAGGGGCGGGGAGAGGACCCAGTACTTC.